This T cell receptor beta chain was recorded in a study of CD8+ T cells in alopecia areata. About the study: Treated patients received oral tofacitinib, 5 to 10 mg twice daily. Overall study results and limits: The study also sequences resident alphabeta T cells of normal skin in scalp samples. Mice gave a clearer picture of TCR sharing than patients did, possibly for HLA-related reasons.

This clone was picked up one time. Its antigen is not known. CDR1 is MDHEN and CDR2 is SYDVKM in the germline V gene. The CDR3 loop spans 13 amino acids. V was pared by 8 bases and J by 3 bases, with 13 bases between. Both peripheral blood and punch biopsies of lesional scalp skin were obtained from patients who had alopecia areata. Isolated RNA was reverse transcribed into cDNA used as the sequencing template. Assay used: immunoSEQ multiplex PCR; TCRdb lists only in-frame clones, some missing. The repertoire holds around 130,000 clones, with around three fifths as singletons. The J gene is TRBJ1-2, the V gene TRBV28; no firm D call. The TCR was taken from a human donor with alopecia areata. The sample here was CD4+ T cells sorted from blood, taken at week 0. As DNA, the CDR3 is TGTGCCAGCCAGGTCGTTTCTGACTATGGCTACACCTTC. This translates into CASQVVSDYGYTF.